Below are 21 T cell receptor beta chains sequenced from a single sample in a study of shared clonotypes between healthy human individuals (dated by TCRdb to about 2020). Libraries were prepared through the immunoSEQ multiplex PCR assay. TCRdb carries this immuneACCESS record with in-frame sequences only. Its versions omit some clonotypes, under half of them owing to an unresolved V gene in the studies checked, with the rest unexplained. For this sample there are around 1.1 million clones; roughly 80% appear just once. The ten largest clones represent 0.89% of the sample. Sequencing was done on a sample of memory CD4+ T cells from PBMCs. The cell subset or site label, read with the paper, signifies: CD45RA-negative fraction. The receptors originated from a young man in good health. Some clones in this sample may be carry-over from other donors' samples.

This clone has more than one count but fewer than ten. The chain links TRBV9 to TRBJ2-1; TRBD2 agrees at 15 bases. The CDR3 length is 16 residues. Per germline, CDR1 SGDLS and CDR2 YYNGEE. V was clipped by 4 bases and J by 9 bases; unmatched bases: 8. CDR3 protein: CASSPGLAGGPVEQFF. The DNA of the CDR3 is TGTGCCAGCAGCCCGGGACTAGCGGGAGGTCCTGTTGAGCAGTTCTTC.

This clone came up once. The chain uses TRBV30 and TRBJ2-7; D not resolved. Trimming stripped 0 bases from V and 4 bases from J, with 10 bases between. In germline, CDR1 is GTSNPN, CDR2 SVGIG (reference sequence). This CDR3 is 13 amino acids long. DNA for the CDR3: TGTGCCTGGAGTGTACCCCCCAAATACGAGCAGTACTTC. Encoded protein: CAWSVPPKYEQYF.

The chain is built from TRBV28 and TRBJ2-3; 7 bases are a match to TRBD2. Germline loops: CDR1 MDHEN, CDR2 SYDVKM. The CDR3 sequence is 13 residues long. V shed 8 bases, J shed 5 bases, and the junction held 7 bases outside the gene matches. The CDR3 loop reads CASGGVNRDTQYF. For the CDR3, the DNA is TGTGCCAGCGGGGGGGTCAACCGAGATACGCAGTATTTT. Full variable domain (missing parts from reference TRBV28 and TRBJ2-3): DVKVTQSSRYLVKRTGEKVFLECVQDMDHENMFWYRQDPGLGLRLIYFSYDVKMKEKGDIPEGYSVSREKKERFSLILESASTNQTSMYLCASGGVNRDTQYFGPGTRLTVL.

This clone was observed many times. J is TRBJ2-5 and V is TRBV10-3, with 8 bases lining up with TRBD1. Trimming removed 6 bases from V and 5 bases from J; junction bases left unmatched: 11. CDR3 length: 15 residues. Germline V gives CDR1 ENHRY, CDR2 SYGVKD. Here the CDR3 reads CAIRDDRGPGETQYF. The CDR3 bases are TGTGCCATCAGAGACGACAGGGGACCCGGCGAGACCCAGTACTTC.

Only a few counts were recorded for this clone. In nucleotides, the CDR3 is TGTGCCAGCAGTGACAGGCTCACTGAAGCTTTCTTT. Amino acids: CASSDRLTEAFF. The chain is built from TRBV6-1 and TRBJ1-1; unclear D gene. CDR3 length: 12 residues. V was cut by 3 bases and J by 4 bases, with 6 bases left in between. Germline CDR1 and CDR2: MNHNS and SASEGT.

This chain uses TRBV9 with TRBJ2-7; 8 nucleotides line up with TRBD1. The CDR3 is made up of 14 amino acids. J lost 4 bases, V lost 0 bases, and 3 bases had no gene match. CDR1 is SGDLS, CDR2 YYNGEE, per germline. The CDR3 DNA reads TGTGCCAGCAGCGTAGGGACAGGGCGTTACGAGCAGTACTTC. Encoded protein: CASSVGTGRYEQYF.

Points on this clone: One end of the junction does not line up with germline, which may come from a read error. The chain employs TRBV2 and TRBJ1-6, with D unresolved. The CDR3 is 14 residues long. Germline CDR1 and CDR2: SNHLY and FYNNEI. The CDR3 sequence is CASSEARVNSPLHF. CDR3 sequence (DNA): TGTGCCAGCAGCGAAGCGCGGGTTAATTCACCCCTCCACTTT.

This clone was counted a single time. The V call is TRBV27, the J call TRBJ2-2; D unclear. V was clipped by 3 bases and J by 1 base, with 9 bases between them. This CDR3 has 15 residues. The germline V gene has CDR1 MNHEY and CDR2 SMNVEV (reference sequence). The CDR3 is CASSFLRLNTGELFF. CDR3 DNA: TGTGCCAGCAGTTTCCTCCGGTTGAACACCGGGGAGCTGTTTTTT.

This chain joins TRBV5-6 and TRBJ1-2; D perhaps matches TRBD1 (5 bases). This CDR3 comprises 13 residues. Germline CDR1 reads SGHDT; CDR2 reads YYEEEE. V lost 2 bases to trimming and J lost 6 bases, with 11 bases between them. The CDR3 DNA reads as TGTGCCAGCAGCTTTGGGAGGGGCAATGGCTACACCTTC. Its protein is CASSFGRGNGYTF.

The CDR3 sequence is CASSELNGRGNTEAFF. The CDR3 DNA follows: TGTGCCAGCAGTGAACTGAACGGTCGAGGGAACACTGAAGCTTTCTTT. J is TRBJ1-1 and V is TRBV25-1; D not certain. Trimming took off 2 bases at V and 1 base at J, with 14 bases between the two ends. The CDR3 consists of 16 residues. The germline V gene encodes CDR1 MGHDK and CDR2 SYGVNS.

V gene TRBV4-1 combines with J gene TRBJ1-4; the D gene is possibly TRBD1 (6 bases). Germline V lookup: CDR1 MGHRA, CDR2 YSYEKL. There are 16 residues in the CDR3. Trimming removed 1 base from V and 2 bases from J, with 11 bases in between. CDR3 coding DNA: TGCGCCAGCAGCCAAGGTGGCAGGGGCACTAATGAAAAACTGTTTTTT. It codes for CASSQGGRGTNEKLFF.

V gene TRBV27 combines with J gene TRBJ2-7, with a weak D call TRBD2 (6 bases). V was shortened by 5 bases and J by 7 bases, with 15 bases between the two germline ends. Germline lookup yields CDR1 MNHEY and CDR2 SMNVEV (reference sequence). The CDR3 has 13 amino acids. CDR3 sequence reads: CASSPGTGREQYF. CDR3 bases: TGTGCCAGCAGTCCGGGGACGGGGAGGGAGCAGTACTTC.

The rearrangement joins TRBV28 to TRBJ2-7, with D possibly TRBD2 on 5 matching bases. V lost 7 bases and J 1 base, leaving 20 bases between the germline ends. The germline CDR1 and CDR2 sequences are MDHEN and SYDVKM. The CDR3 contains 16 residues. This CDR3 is CASMGEGERRSYEQYF. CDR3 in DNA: TGTGCCAGCATGGGCGAAGGCGAGAGGAGGTCCTACGAGCAGTACTTC. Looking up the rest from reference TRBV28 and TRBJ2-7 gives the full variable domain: DVKVTQSSRYLVKRTGEKVFLECVQDMDHENMFWYRQDPGLGLRLIYFSYDVKMKEKGDIPEGYSVSREKKERFSLILESASTNQTSMYLCASMGEGERRSYEQYFGPGTRLTVT.

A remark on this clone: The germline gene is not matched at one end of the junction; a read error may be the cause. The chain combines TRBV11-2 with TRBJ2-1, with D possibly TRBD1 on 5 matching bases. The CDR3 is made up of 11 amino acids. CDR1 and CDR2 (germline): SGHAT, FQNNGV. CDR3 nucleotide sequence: TGTGCCAGCAGCTTAGGCCTGGGCAGGGTCTTC. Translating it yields CASSLGLGRVF.

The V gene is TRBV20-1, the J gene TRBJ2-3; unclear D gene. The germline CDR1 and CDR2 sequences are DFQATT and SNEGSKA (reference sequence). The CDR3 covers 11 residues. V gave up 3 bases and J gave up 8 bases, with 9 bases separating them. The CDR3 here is CSASLATTQYF. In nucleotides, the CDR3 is TGCAGTGCTAGTCTGGCGACTACGCAGTATTTT.

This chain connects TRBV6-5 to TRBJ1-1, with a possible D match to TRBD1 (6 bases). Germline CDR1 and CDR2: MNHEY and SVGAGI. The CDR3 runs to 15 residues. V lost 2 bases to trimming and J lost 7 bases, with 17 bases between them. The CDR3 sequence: CASSYQAGGVDEAFF. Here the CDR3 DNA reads TGTGCCAGCAGTTACCAGGCCGGGGGCGTCGATGAAGCTTTCTTT.

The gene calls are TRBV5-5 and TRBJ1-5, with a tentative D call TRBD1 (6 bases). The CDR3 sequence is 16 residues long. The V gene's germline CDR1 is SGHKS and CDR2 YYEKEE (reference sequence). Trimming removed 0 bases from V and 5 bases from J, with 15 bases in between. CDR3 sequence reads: CASSLDHRATDQPQHF. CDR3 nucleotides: TGTGCCAGCAGCTTGGATCACAGGGCGACGGATCAGCCCCAGCATTTT.

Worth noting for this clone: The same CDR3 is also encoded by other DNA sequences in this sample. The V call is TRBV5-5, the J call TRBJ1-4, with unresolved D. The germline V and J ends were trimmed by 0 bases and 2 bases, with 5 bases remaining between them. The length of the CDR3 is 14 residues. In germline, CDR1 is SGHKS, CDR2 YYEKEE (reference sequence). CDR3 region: CASSLGWTNEKLFF. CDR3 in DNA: TGTGCCAGCAGCTTGGGGTGGACTAATGAAAAACTGTTTTTT.

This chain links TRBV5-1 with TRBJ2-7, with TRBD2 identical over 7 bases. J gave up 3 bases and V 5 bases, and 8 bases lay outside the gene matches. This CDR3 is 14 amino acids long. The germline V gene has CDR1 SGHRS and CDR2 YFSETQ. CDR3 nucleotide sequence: TGCGCCAGCAGTGAGGCTAGCGGTTACTACGAGCAGTACTTC. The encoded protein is CASSEASGYYEQYF. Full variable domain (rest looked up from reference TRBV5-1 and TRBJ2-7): KAGVTQTPRYLIKTRGQQVTLSCSPISGHRSVSWYQQTPGQGLQFLFEYFSETQRNKGNFPGRFSGRQFSNSRSEMNVSTLELGDSALYLCASSEASGYYEQYFGPGTRLTVT.

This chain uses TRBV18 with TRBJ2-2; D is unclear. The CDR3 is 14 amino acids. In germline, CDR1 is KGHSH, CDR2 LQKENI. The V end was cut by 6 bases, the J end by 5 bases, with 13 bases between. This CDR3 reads CASSQQASTGELFF. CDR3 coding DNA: TGTGCCAGCTCTCAACAAGCCTCGACCGGGGAGCTGTTTTTT.

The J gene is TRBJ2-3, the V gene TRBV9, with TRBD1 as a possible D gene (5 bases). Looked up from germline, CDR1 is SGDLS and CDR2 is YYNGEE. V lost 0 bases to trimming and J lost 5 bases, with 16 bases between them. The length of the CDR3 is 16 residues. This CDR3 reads CASSVGHGHNVDTQYF. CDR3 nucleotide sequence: TGTGCCAGCAGCGTAGGTCATGGACATAACGTAGATACGCAGTATTTT.